This TCR beta chain was sequenced in a study of blood T cell repertoires in COVID-19. On the study more broadly: The United States, Italy and Spain provided the acute and convalescent COVID-19 samples. T cells, B-cell-depleted T cells, or PBMCs provided the cDNA or gDNA that served as material.

Across fewer than 25 US areas, participants ranged in age from about 18 to 89 years. The CDR3 length is 14 residues. From germline, CDR1 is SGHNT and CDR2 YYREEE (reference sequence). V lost 4 bases, J lost 0 bases, and 8 bases lay in between. Authors' processing steps: Amplifying reference gene primers gave estimates of nucleated cell counts. This table comes from immunoSEQ multiplex PCR, and its TCRdb copy is limited to in-frame clones, with some not included. The V and J calls and clone size are taken from that table; D and trimming were inferred from the DNA. The sample records about 220,000 clones, roughly 90% being singletons.

The sample comprised PBMCs or T cells enriched from blood (not recorded which). This chain connects TRBV5-4 to TRBJ2-1; D remains unclear. This clonotype was obtained from a woman aged 40 to 50 with acute COVID-19. CDR3 in amino acids: CASSPRSSYNEQFF. The CDR3 DNA reads TGTGCCAGCAGCCCTCGTAGCTCCTACAATGAGCAGTTCTTC. Full variable domain (missing parts from reference TRBV5-4 and TRBJ2-1): ETGVTQSPTHLIKTRGQQVTLRCSSQSGHNTVSWYQQALGQGPQFIFQYYREEENGRGNFPPRFSGLQFPNYSSELNVNALELDDSALYLCASSPRSSYNEQFFGPGTRLTVL.